Listed here are 2 T cell receptor beta chains from one sample, sequenced in a study of blood T cells in healthy people across ages. A sample-barcoded 5' primer and a J-beta primer mix were used in a second PCR of about 7 to 12 cycles. TCRdb recomputed calls from the 5' RACE reads with MiXCR, one row per CDR3 protein. The sample carries under 800,000 distinct CDR3 sequences, around 46% recorded once. Material: blood. The source of these receptors is a woman aged 60-70 years in good health.

This clonotype was seen at least ten times. V is TRBV6-5 and J is TRBJ2-3; D unresolved. The length of the CDR3 is 12 residues. Germline V gives CDR1 MNHEY, CDR2 SVGAGI. Trimming took 5 bases from V and 5 from J, leaving 8 bases between them. The CDR3 region has the DNA TGTGCCAGCAGTCCTCTAGGAGATACGCAGTATTTT. This codes for CASSPLGDTQYF.

Comment on this clonotype: The junction departs from germline at one end; a sequencing error may be responsible. This chain connects TRBV20-1 to TRBJ2-7; no clear D. CDR3 size: 13 residues. Germline assignment: CDR1 DFQATT and CDR2 SNEGSKA (reference sequence). CDR3 sequence reads: CSAASVTSNEQYF. DNA of the CDR3: TGCAGTGCTGCCTCTGTCACCTCCAACGAGCAGTACTTC.